Presented here are 22 T cell receptor beta chains from one specimen sequenced in a study of OX40 agonist ivuxolimab in advanced cancers. Method: immunoSEQ multiplex PCR; TCRdb's copy keeps in-frame clones and lacks some. This sample carries around 90,000 clones, around nine tenths of them seen once, and the ten largest clones take over 2%. The material sequenced was CD4+ or CD8+ T cells sorted from blood, taken in a trial of the OX40 agonist ivuxolimab. Receptors were obtained from an adult with an advanced solid tumor such as melanoma, head and neck, liver or kidney cancer.

J is TRBJ2-3 and V is TRBV5-1; possible D gene TRBD1, 5 bases. Per germline, CDR1 SGHRS and CDR2 YFSETQ. This CDR3 is 17 amino acids long. Trimming pared 4 bases from V and 3 bases from J, leaving 21 bases between. CDR3 bases: TGCGCCAGCAGCCAAATTTGGCAGGGTACCTTAACAGATACGCAGTATTTT. It is translated as CASSQIWQGTLTDTQYF.

V and J are TRBV11-3 and TRBJ1-3; D may be TRBD1 (5 bases). The germline V and J ends were trimmed by 5 bases and 1 base, with 15 bases remaining between them. CDR3 size: 16 residues. Germline CDR1 SGHNT, CDR2 YENEEA. The CDR3 loop is CASSLAGATSGNTIYF. The CDR3 DNA follows: TGTGCCAGCAGCCTAGCCGGGGCAACGTCTGGAAACACCATATATTTT.

The gene calls are TRBV9 and TRBJ1-1; no clear D. The CDR3 extends over 14 amino acids. CDR1 SGDLS and CDR2 YYNGEE come from the germline V gene. The germline V and J ends were trimmed by 4 bases and 1 base, with 11 bases remaining between them. CDR3 region: CASSPRTANTEAFF. As DNA, the CDR3 is TGTGCCAGCAGCCCCCGGACGGCGAACACTGAAGCTTTCTTT.

The chain combines TRBV28 with TRBJ1-2; 7 nucleotides agree with TRBD1. The germline V gene has CDR1 MDHEN and CDR2 SYDVKM. CDR3 length: 14 amino acids. Trimming removed 3 bases from V and 8 bases from J; junction bases left unmatched: 9. The CDR3 protein is CASSFTLTGNGYTF. Here the CDR3 DNA reads TGTGCCAGCAGTTTTACCCTGACAGGGAACGGCTACACCTTC.

This chain uses TRBV2 with TRBJ2-2; possibly TRBD1 for D (6 bases). With 7 bases removed from V and 1 base from J, the gap between germline ends came to 10 bases. CDR1 and CDR2 (germline): SNHLY, FYNNEI. The CDR3 spans 14 residues. The CDR3 spells CASTTQGNTGELFF. Written as DNA, the CDR3 is TGTGCCAGCACCACACAGGGGAACACCGGGGAGCTGTTTTTT.

The chain is built from TRBV7-3 and TRBJ2-3; 7 bases align to TRBD2. V lost 5 bases, J lost 0 bases, and 5 bases stayed unmatched. This CDR3 has 15 residues. Germline values: CDR1 SGHTA, CDR2 FQGTGA. The CDR3 sequence: CASSAYGGSTDTQYF. DNA of the CDR3: TGTGCCAGCAGCGCTTACGGGGGGAGCACAGATACGCAGTATTTT.

The gene calls are TRBV11-2 and TRBJ2-5; D assignment may be TRBD1 or TRBD2 (5 bases each). The V and J ends lost 8 bases and 1 base respectively, with 17 bases between them. The CDR3 is 15 residues long. Germline CDR1 SGHAT, CDR2 FQNNGV. The CDR3 spells CASSVWGGPQETQYF. The CDR3 DNA is TGTGCCAGCTCGGTTTGGGGCGGGCCCCAAGAGACCCAGTACTTC.

The count of this clone is one. The sample contains more than one DNA sequence encoding this CDR3. The J gene is TRBJ2-5, the V gene TRBV30; D not certain. The V end lost 0 bases, the J end lost 5 bases, and 4 bases lay between the germline ends. This CDR3 is built from 11 residues. Germline V lookup: CDR1 GTSNPN, CDR2 SVGIG (reference sequence). The chain's CDR3 is CAWSVLETQYF. The CDR3 nucleotides read TGTGCCTGGAGTGTGCTCGAGACCCAGTACTTC.

V gene TRBV4-3 combines with J gene TRBJ1-2; tentatively, D is TRBD1 (6 bases). This CDR3 is 16 amino acids long. Germline CDR1 reads LGHNA; CDR2 reads YSLEER. V was clipped by 0 bases and J by 0 bases, with 11 bases between them. The chain's CDR3 is CASSQERTESNYGYTF. CDR3 sequence (DNA): TGCGCCAGCAGCCAAGAGAGGACAGAATCTAACTATGGCTACACCTTC.

For the CDR3, the DNA is TGTGCCAGCAGCGTGGGCCTTCTGGGCGAAAAACTGTTTTTT. Residues: CASSVGLLGEKLFF. The rearrangement joins TRBV9 to TRBJ1-4, with unresolved D. The germline V gene encodes CDR1 SGDLS and CDR2 YYNGEE. CDR3 length: 14 residues. The V and J ends lost 2 bases and 8 bases respectively, with 13 bases between them.

The genes are TRBV5-6 and TRBJ2-1, with D maybe TRBD1 (6 bases). Germline CDR1 and CDR2: SGHDT and YYEEEE. Trimming shortened V by 4 bases and J by 6 bases, and 14 bases separated the two germline ends. The CDR3 totals 14 residues. Written as DNA, the CDR3 is TGTGCCAGCAGCCCCCAGGGGCTAGCCAATGAGCAGTTCTTC. Amino acids: CASSPQGLANEQFF. The full variable domain, rest sourced from reference TRBV5-6 and TRBJ2-1, is DAGVTQSPTHLIKTRGQQVTLRCSPKSGHDTVSWYQQALGQGPQFIFQYYEEEERQRGNFPDRFSGHQFPNYSSELNVNALLLGDSALYLCASSPQGLANEQFFGPGTRLTVL.

This rearrangement joins TRBV28 to TRBJ2-1; D uncertain. The V and J ends lost 3 bases and 4 bases respectively, with 13 bases between them. CDR3 size: 15 residues. CDR1 MDHEN and CDR2 SYDVKM come from the germline V gene. CDR3 loop: CASSLLKKLYNEQFF. The CDR3 coding sequence is TGTGCCAGCAGTTTGCTAAAGAAGTTATACAATGAGCAGTTCTTC.

The chain recombines TRBV19 with TRBJ2-5; the D gene is possibly TRBD1 (5 bases). This CDR3 has 13 residues. Germline V gene lookup returns CDR1 LNHDA and CDR2 SQIVND (reference sequence). V shed 4 bases and J shed 5 bases, with 11 bases lying between them. This CDR3 is CASSTQGRETQYF. The CDR3 DNA reads as TGTGCCAGTAGTACTCAGGGCCGGGAGACCCAGTACTTC. The full variable domain, its missing parts supplied by reference TRBV19 and TRBJ2-5, is DGGITQSPKYLFRKEGQNVTLSCEQNLNHDAMYWYRQDPGQGLRLIYYSQIVNDFQKGDIAEGYSVSREKKESFPLTVTSAQKNPTAFYLCASSTQGRETQYFGPGTRLLVL.

This clone appeared a single time. The rearrangement uses TRBV30 and TRBJ1-2, with no clear D. CDR1 and CDR2 (germline): GTSNPN, SVGIG (reference sequence). The CDR3 length is 12 residues. Trimming cost V 4 bases and J 0 bases, with 6 bases left between them. CDR3: CAWKYSNYGYTF. In DNA form, the CDR3 reads TGTGCCTGGAAGTACTCTAACTATGGCTACACCTTC.

This clone was counted a few times. V and J are TRBV10-3 and TRBJ2-7; possible D gene TRBD1, 6 bases. V lost 6 bases, J lost 3 bases, and 9 bases lay in between. The CDR3 is 12 amino acids. The V gene's germline CDR1 is ENHRY and CDR2 SYGVKD. This CDR3 is CAIRDSNYEQYF. The CDR3 nucleotides are TGTGCCATCAGGGACAGCAACTACGAGCAGTACTTC.

V usage is TRBV28 and J usage is TRBJ1-5; no firm D call. Between the trimmed V and J ends, which lost 3 bases and 6 bases, there was a span of 6 bases. CDR1 is MDHEN and CDR2 is SYDVKM in the germline V gene. CDR3 length equals 12 residues. The CDR3 bases are TGTGCCAGCAGTTTGTCCGCTCAGCCCCAGCATTTT. Translation gives CASSLSAQPQHF.

Comments on this clone: A junction end diverges from the germline sequence, so it may reflect a read error. The chain recombines TRBV7-9 with TRBJ2-5; 8 nucleotides agree with TRBD2. Germline values: CDR1 SEHNR, CDR2 FQNEAQ (reference sequence). The CDR3 runs 16 residues. CDR3 loop: CASTLGGLGVGETQYF. The DNA for the CDR3 is TGTGCCAGCACCTTAGGGGGACTAGGAGTAGGAGAGACCCAGTACTTC. Drawing the rest from reference TRBV7-9 and TRBJ2-5, the complete variable domain is DTGVSQNPRHKITKRGQNVTFRCDPISEHNRLYWYRQTLGQGPEFLTYFQNEAQLEKSRLLSDRFSAERPKGSFSTLEIQRTEQGDSAMYLCASTLGGLGVGETQYFGPGTRLLVL.

The rearrangement uses TRBV7-9 and TRBJ1-5, with D perhaps TRBD1 (5 bases). V lost 4 bases and J 1 base, leaving 11 bases between the germline ends. From germline, CDR1 is SEHNR and CDR2 FQNEAQ (reference sequence). The CDR3 consists of 15 residues. The CDR3 here is CASSSGALSNQPQHF. CDR3 bases: TGTGCCAGCAGCTCCGGGGCTTTAAGCAATCAGCCCCAGCATTTT.

The chain employs TRBV10-2 and TRBJ2-1; 8 bases line up with TRBD2. The CDR3 covers 14 residues. V lost 3 bases to trimming and J lost 6 bases; unmatched junction nucleotides: 4. The germline gives CDR1 WSHSY, CDR2 SAAADI. Here the CDR3 DNA reads TGCGCCAGCAGTGACAGCGGGAGCCCCAATGAGCAGTTCTTC. This gives the protein CASSDSGSPNEQFF.

V gene TRBV5-8 combines with J gene TRBJ1-5; the match to TRBD1 covers 7 bases. V lost 4 bases and J lost 6; bases outside the gene matches: 10. Germline assignment: CDR1 SGHTS and CDR2 YDEGEE. The length of the CDR3 is 15 residues. CDR3 protein: CASSPGTVGGQPQHF. CDR3 nucleotides: TGTGCCAGCAGCCCCGGGACAGTCGGAGGTCAGCCCCAGCATTTT.

This clone was seen once. This chain uses TRBV7-9 with TRBJ2-2; 9 positions match TRBD1. Germline values: CDR1 SEHNR, CDR2 FQNEAQ (reference sequence). The CDR3 is made up of 13 amino acids. V gave up 7 bases and J gave up 7 bases; unmatched junction bases: 4. CDR3 in amino acids: CASKQGAVGELFF. CDR3 sequence (DNA): TGTGCCAGCAAACAGGGGGCGGTCGGGGAGCTGTTTTTT.

The genes are TRBV6-6 and TRBJ2-2, with D possibly being TRBD1 (5 bases). Germline V gene sequence: CDR1 MNHNY, CDR2 SVGAGI (reference sequence). V shed 8 bases and J shed 6 bases, with 19 bases lying between them. This CDR3 comprises 15 residues. The CDR3 protein is CASERTGTGAGELFF. Written as DNA, the CDR3 is TGTGCCAGCGAGCGCACCGGAACAGGCGCCGGGGAGCTGTTTTTT.